These 30 T cell receptor beta chains came from one sample sequenced in a study of post-analysis software for immune sequencing data (dated by TCRdb to between 2014 and 2016). The research as a whole found: Patients showed significantly higher frequencies than controls for a few TRBV segments, among them TRBV5-6, TRBV5-1 and TRBV20-1.

Library preparation was by PCR. The sequencing machine was an Illumina HiSeq 2500. To reduce PCR and sequencing biases, unique molecular identifiers were incorporated into the TCR beta cDNA libraries. TCRdb reprocessed the public reads (quality trimming at Q25 with fastp, clone calling with MiXCR) and kept in-frame beta chains. Every CDR3 protein is listed once, alongside the most common genes and DNA of its rows. The sample table contains hundreds of thousands of distinct CDR3 sequences; only one count was recorded for roughly 30% of them. Of the sample, around 0.56% falls within the top ten clones. Antigens of these TCRs are unknown. The specimen was blood. The receptors originated from a girl aged 10 to 17 with multiple sclerosis.

This clonotype has more than one count but fewer than ten. V and J are TRBV29-1 and TRBJ1-1; no clear D gene. There are 13 residues in the CDR3. Germline V CDR1 and CDR2: SQVTM, ANQGSEA. Trimming removed 4 bases from V and 8 bases from J, with 17 bases in between. The CDR3 sequence: CSVVPYRLGEAFF. In nucleotides, the CDR3 is TGCAGCGTTGTACCCTATCGATTAGGAGAAGCTTTCTTT.

The chain is built from TRBV28 and TRBJ2-1; 8 positions agree with TRBD2. The CDR3 is made up of 15 amino acids. Germline loops: CDR1 MDHEN, CDR2 SYDVKM. Trimming removed 3 bases from V and 5 bases from J; junction bases left unmatched: 6. The CDR3 is CASSFSGAGDNEQFF. The CDR3 nucleotides are TGTGCCAGCAGTTTCTCCGGAGCGGGAGACAATGAGCAGTTCTTC. The entire variable domain, with the rest obtained from reference TRBV28 and TRBJ2-1, is as follows: DVKVTQSSRYLVKRTGEKVFLECVQDMDHENMFWYRQDPGLGLRLIYFSYDVKMKEKGDIPEGYSVSREKKERFSLILESASTNQTSMYLCASSFSGAGDNEQFFGPGTRLTVL.

The chain couples TRBV5-1 to TRBJ1-2, with D hard to call. Germline V lookup: CDR1 SGHRS, CDR2 YFSETQ. The CDR3 runs to 16 residues. V was cut by 0 bases and J by 0 bases, with 12 bases left in between. As DNA, the CDR3 is TGCGCCAGCAGCTTGGCCTTGAACAGCGCTAACTATGGCTACACCTTC. It is translated as CASSLALNSANYGYTF.

The chain employs TRBV18 and TRBJ2-7, with D tentatively TRBD1 (6 bases). This CDR3 spans 14 amino acids. The germline CDR1 and CDR2 sequences are KGHSH and LQKENI. The ends were cut back, 6 bases at V and 7 bases at J, with 19 bases in the middle. CDR3 DNA sequence: TGTGCCAGCTCCAAATCCCAGGGGAACAATGAGCAGTACTTC. This codes for CASSKSQGNNEQYF.

This clonotype has a handful of counts. The rearrangement joins TRBV29-1 to TRBJ1-4; the D is unclear. V was trimmed by 7 bases and J by 3 bases, leaving 12 bases between them. The CDR3 has 13 amino acids. Germline CDR1 and CDR2: SQVTM and ANQGSEA. CDR3 DNA: TGCAGCGCAGTCCGCCCCCCTAATGAAAAACTGTTTTTT. Protein: CSAVRPPNEKLFF.

There are a few counts of this clonotype. A read error may explain this, as a much larger clone is one base away. This chain joins TRBV20-1 and TRBJ2-7, with TRBD1 as a possible D gene (5 bases). V lost 5 bases to trimming and J lost 7 bases, with 24 bases between them. The V gene's germline CDR1 is DFQATT and CDR2 SNEGSKA (reference sequence). The CDR3 covers 15 residues. The CDR3 DNA is TGCAGTGCTGACCACCCGGAAACAGGTTACAATGAGCAGTACTTC. Protein product: CSADHPETGYNEQYF.

This clonotype was observed at least ten times. The chain is built from TRBV29-1 and TRBJ2-5; perhaps TRBD2 as D (7 bases). V shed 5 bases and J shed 4 bases, with 14 bases lying between them. From germline, CDR1 is SQVTM and CDR2 ANQGSEA. The CDR3 is made up of 13 amino acids. CDR3 in amino acids: CSVRRGLLETQYF. The CDR3 DNA is TGCAGCGTTAGGCGGGGGCTCCTAGAGACCCAGTACTTC.

There are a few counts of this clonotype. The genes are TRBV29-1 and TRBJ2-7, with D possibly matching TRBD1 (5 bases). Germline assignment: CDR1 SQVTM and CDR2 ANQGSEA. V was clipped by 6 bases and J by 6 bases, with 18 bases between them. This CDR3 has 13 residues. The CDR3 spells CSVVGLGRAEQYF. Written as DNA, the CDR3 is TGCAGCGTCGTGGGTTTGGGCAGGGCCGAGCAGTACTTC.

This clonotype was seen a few times. V is TRBV6-2 or TRBV6-3 and J is TRBJ2-5; TRBD1 matches at 10 bases. V shed 2 bases, J shed 11 bases, and the junction held 14 bases outside the gene matches. Germline loops: CDR1 MNHEY, CDR2 SVGEGT. The CDR3 runs to 16 residues. The chain's CDR3 is CASSYAGKWDRGWQYF. CDR3 nucleotide sequence: TGTGCCAGCAGTTACGCCGGTAAATGGGACAGGGGATGGCAGTACTTC.

The chain uses TRBV10-3 and TRBJ2-2, with D tentatively TRBD1 (5 bases). CDR3 length: 13 residues. V was clipped by 6 bases and J by 6 bases, with 11 bases between them. Germline-derived CDR1 and CDR2 are ENHRY and SYGVKD. The CDR3 spells CAISADNPGELFF. CDR3 DNA: TGTGCCATCAGCGCGGACAATCCCGGGGAGCTGTTTTTT.

The rearrangement uses TRBV7-9 and TRBJ1-2; a weak D match, TRBD1 (5 bases). CDR3 length: 13 amino acids. Germline CDR1 SEHNR, CDR2 FQNEAQ (reference sequence). V lost 6 bases and J lost 3, with 11 bases in between. CDR3 loop: CASRGTDYYGYTF. The CDR3 DNA reads TGTGCCAGCAGGGGGACGGACTACTATGGCTACACCTTC.

This clonotype showed up just a few times. This chain joins TRBV9 and TRBJ2-1; 10 bases are shared with TRBD2. The germline V gene encodes CDR1 SGDLS and CDR2 YYNGEE. CDR3 length: 13 residues. V shed 5 bases and J 12 bases; nucleotides not matched to a gene: 8. The CDR3 sequence: CASRGASGSGQFF. CDR3 nucleotide sequence: TGTGCCAGCAGAGGGGCTAGCGGGAGTGGGCAGTTCTTC. Supplemented by reference TRBV9 and TRBJ2-1, the full variable domain reads DSGVTQTPKHLITATGQRVTLRCSPRSGDLSVYWYQQSLDQGLQFLIQYYNGEERAKGNILERFSAQQFPDLHSELNLSSLELGDSALYFCASRGASGSGQFFGPGTRLTVL.

The chain has TRBV11-2 and TRBJ2-5, with no clear D. CDR1 and CDR2 (germline): SGHAT, FQNNGV. V was pared by 2 bases and J by 2 bases, with 9 bases between. The CDR3 contains 14 residues. CDR3 nucleotides: TGTGCCAGCAGCTTACAAGTACTACAAGAGACCCAGTACTTC. Protein sequence: CASSLQVLQETQYF.

The chain has TRBV6-5 and TRBJ1-2, with unresolved D. The CDR3 runs 11 residues. Trimming took 6 bases from V and 11 from J, leaving 13 bases between them. CDR1 MNHEY and CDR2 SVGAGI come from the germline V gene. CDR3 region: CASRSSRVYTF. The CDR3 DNA reads TGTGCCAGCAGGTCATCCCGGGTGTACACCTTC.

The chain couples TRBV3-1 to TRBJ2-3; 9 bases fit TRBD1. V lost 0 bases, J lost 3 bases, and 10 bases stayed unmatched. This CDR3 is built from 18 residues. Germline V lookup: CDR1 LGHDT, CDR2 YNNKEL (reference sequence). CDR3 loop: CASSQDPPNRGRTDTQYF. In DNA form, the CDR3 reads TGTGCCAGCAGCCAAGATCCCCCGAACAGGGGGCGAACAGATACGCAGTATTTT.

This clonotype was counted many times. This rearrangement joins TRBV20-1 to TRBJ2-5, with D tentatively TRBD1 or TRBD2 (5 bases each). In germline, CDR1 is DFQATT, CDR2 SNEGSKA (reference sequence). CDR3 length equals 14 residues. Trimming took 4 bases from V and 5 from J, leaving 17 bases between them. The CDR3 spells CSAMGVYSGETQYF. The CDR3 nucleotides read TGCAGTGCTATGGGGGTGTATTCCGGGGAGACCCAGTACTTC.

The V and J genes are TRBV4-1 and TRBJ2-3; D is uncertain. Germline CDR1 MGHRA, CDR2 YSYEKL. The CDR3 runs to 15 residues. The V and J ends lost 3 bases and 4 bases respectively, with 14 bases between them. Here the CDR3 reads CASSQERGRPDTQYF. The CDR3 DNA sequence: TGCGCCAGCAGCCAGGAACGCGGCAGACCAGATACGCAGTATTTT.

The chain joins TRBV2 to TRBJ2-3; 10 positions match TRBD1. V gave up 7 bases and J gave up 4 bases; unmatched junction bases: 11. The CDR3 contains 16 residues. CDR1 is SNHLY, CDR2 FYNNEI, per germline. CDR3 protein: CASTPEGTGAADTQYF. Here the CDR3 DNA reads TGTGCCAGCACTCCGGAGGGGACAGGGGCCGCAGATACGCAGTATTTT.

There are a few counts of this clonotype. The chain employs TRBV21-1 and TRBJ2-7; the D call of TRBD1 is as the table states it, not checked on the DNA. TRBV21-1 is marked as a pseudogene. The CDR3 consists of 14 residues. The CDR3 DNA is TGTGCCAGCAGCCACAGGGGCCCCTCCTACGAGCAGTACTTC. It specifies CASSHRGPSYEQYF.

The rearrangement uses TRBV4-3 and TRBJ2-4; D might be TRBD2 (6 bases). The germline V gene has CDR1 LGHNA and CDR2 YSLEER. This CDR3 has 17 residues. V lost 1 base and J lost 8, with 21 bases in between. DNA of the CDR3: TGCGCCAGCAGCCAAGGCCCGTCGGGGGTTGGTGGGGACATTCAGTACTTC. Protein product: CASSQGPSGVGGDIQYF.

This clonotype has just a few counts. The chain links TRBV20-1 to TRBJ2-4; D tentatively reads TRBD1 or TRBD2 (5 bases each). Judging by the DNA end, TRBJ2-7 fits better; the J call may be wrong. The germline CDR1 and CDR2 sequences are DFQATT and SNEGSKA (reference sequence). The CDR3 is made up of 14 amino acids. The CDR3 is CSGDWRPTRGEQYF. CDR3 in DNA: TGCAGCGGTGACTGGAGACCTACTAGGGGCGAGCAGTACTTC.

This chain joins TRBV7-2 and TRBJ2-7; the match to TRBD2 covers 8 bases. V was clipped by 0 bases and J by 0 bases; unmatched bases: 4. This CDR3 comprises 16 residues. Germline CDR1 is SGHTA and CDR2 is FQGNSA. CDR3 sequence reads: CASSLAAGAGSYEQYF. CDR3 coding DNA: TGTGCCAGCAGCTTAGCAGCGGGAGCAGGCTCCTACGAGCAGTACTTC. The variable domain in full, completed from reference TRBV7-2 and TRBJ2-7, reads GAGVSQSPSNKVTEKGKDVELRCDPISGHTALYWYRQSLGQGLEFLIYFQGNSAPDKSGLPSDRFSAERTGGSVSTLTIQRTQQEDSAVYLCASSLAAGAGSYEQYFGPGTRLTVT.

The chain has TRBV4-3 and TRBJ2-1; TRBD2 might be the D (5 bases). The germline V gene has CDR1 LGHNA and CDR2 YSLEER. The CDR3 length is 13 residues. Trimming shortened V by 2 bases and J by 9 bases, and 11 bases separated the two germline ends. CDR3 residues: CASSQTGSGEQFF. CDR3 nucleotide sequence: TGCGCCAGCAGCCAAACGGGATCGGGTGAGCAGTTCTTC.

Only a few counts were recorded for this clonotype. The chain recombines TRBV20-1 with TRBJ2-1, with D unclear. V lost 2 bases and J lost 5, with 10 bases in between. This CDR3 spans 13 amino acids. Germline-derived CDR1 and CDR2 are DFQATT and SNEGSKA (reference sequence). The CDR3 DNA follows: TGCAGTGCTAGATTGTACGGCGACAATGAGCAGTTCTTC. This translates into CSARLYGDNEQFF.

This clonotype appeared a few times. The gene calls are TRBV6-5 and TRBJ1-5; D call uncertain. This CDR3 has 15 residues. V gave up 2 bases and J gave up 2 bases, with 10 bases separating them. Germline V gene sequence: CDR1 MNHEY, CDR2 SVGAGI. CDR3 DNA sequence: TGTGCCAGCAGTTACGAGCGTGGGGGCAATCAGCCCCAGCATTTT. Protein product: CASSYERGGNQPQHF.

The chain uses TRBV20-1 and TRBJ2-3; the D is unclear. V dropped 4 bases and J dropped 6 bases, with 17 bases sitting between them. The V gene's germline CDR1 is DFQATT and CDR2 SNEGSKA (reference sequence). The CDR3 covers 14 residues. The CDR3: CSANSLYYGDTQYF. CDR3 nucleotide sequence: TGCAGTGCTAATAGTCTTTATTATGGCGATACGCAGTATTTT.

This clonotype occurred many times. J is TRBJ1-2 and V is TRBV12-3 or TRBV12-4; 7 positions agree with TRBD1. After removal of 5 bases from V and 8 bases from J, the junction contained 5 bases not matched to a gene. The CDR3 consists of 12 residues. The CDR3 DNA follows: TGTGCCAGCAGTCGGGACAGAGGCGGCTACACCTTC. It specifies CASSRDRGGYTF.

This clonotype was picked up a small number of times. The CDR3 sequence is CASSVGGASTDTQYF. The CDR3 nucleotides read TGTGCCAGCAGCGTAGGAGGGGCTAGCACAGATACGCAGTATTTT. The chain combines TRBV9 with TRBJ2-3; D may be TRBD1 or TRBD2 (5 bases each). The CDR3 runs 15 residues. Trimming took off 0 bases at V and 0 bases at J, with 8 bases between the two ends. Germline V gives CDR1 SGDLS, CDR2 YYNGEE.

This clonotype has only a few counts. The chain uses TRBV18 and TRBJ2-7, with 9 bases matching TRBD1. CDR1 and CDR2 (germline): KGHSH, LQKENI. The CDR3 is made up of 15 amino acids. With 5 bases clipped from V and 0 bases from J, the junction kept 5 bases outside the gene matches. Written as DNA, the CDR3 is TGTGCCAGCTCAAAAGGACAGGGGCCCTCCTACGAGCAGTACTTC. As protein: CASSKGQGPSYEQYF.

The chain combines TRBV6-2 or TRBV6-3 with TRBJ2-7; D uncertain. V was shortened by 10 bases and J by 6 bases, with 13 bases between the two germline ends. Per the germline V gene, CDR1 is MNHEY and CDR2 is SVGEGT. This CDR3 spans 11 amino acids. CDR3 sequence (DNA): TGTGCCACCCACCGTCTTTCCGAGCAGTACTTC. This encodes CATHRLSEQYF.